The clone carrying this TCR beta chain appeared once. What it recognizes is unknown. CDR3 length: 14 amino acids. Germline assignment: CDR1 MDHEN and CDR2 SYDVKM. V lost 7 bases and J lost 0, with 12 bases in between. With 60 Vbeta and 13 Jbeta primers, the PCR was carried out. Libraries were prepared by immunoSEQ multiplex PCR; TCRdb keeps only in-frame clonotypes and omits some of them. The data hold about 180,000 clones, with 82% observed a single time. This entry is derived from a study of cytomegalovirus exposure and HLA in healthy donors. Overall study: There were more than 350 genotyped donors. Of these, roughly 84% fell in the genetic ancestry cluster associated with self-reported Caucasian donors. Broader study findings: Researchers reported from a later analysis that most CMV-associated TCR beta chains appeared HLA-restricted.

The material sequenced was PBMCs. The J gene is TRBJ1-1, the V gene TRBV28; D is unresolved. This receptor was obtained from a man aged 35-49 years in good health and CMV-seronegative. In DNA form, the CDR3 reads TGTGCCAGCACCCCTCGTCGGGTGAACACTGAAGCTTTCTTT. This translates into CASTPRRVNTEAFF.